This is a list of T cell receptor beta chains from one sample in a study of blood T cells in healthy people across ages. TCRdb re-analysed the 5' RACE reads in MiXCR, keeping a single row per CDR3 protein. The sample shows roughly 1.6 million distinct CDR3 sequences, roughly 32% of them seen only once. The sequencing input was blood. These receptors came from a woman in her twenties or thirties in good health. Each CDR3 is given with its conserved first and last residue. The order of the fields is V gene, J gene, clone size, D gene, CDR3 protein, CDR3 DNA. D genes are given only for firm matches. A row's size may be missing; if present it is once, few, many or a size class.

TRBV4-1	TRBJ2-1	.	.	CASSLPMVDRYNEQFF	TGCGCCAGCAGCCTACCCATGGTTGACAGATACAATGAGCAGTTCTTC
TRBV27	TRBJ1-2	.	TRBD1	CASRSQIYRGPYGYTF	TGTGCCAGCAGATCACAAATTTACAGGGGTCCCTATGGCTACACCTTC
TRBV9	TRBJ1-1	.	TRBD1	CASSVGRTGDTEAFF	TGTGCCAGCAGCGTAGGCAGGACAGGGGACACTGAAGCTTTCTTT
TRBV30	TRBJ2-1	.	.	CAWRGGREQFF	TGTGCCTGGAGGGGAGGTAGAGAGCAGTTCTTC
TRBV25-1	TRBJ1-1	.	.	CASKPQGSGTEAFF	TGTGCCAGCAAACCCCAGGGAAGTGGTACTGAAGCTTTCTTT
TRBV30	TRBJ2-7	few	.	CAWSDDGGLYEQYF	TGTGCCTGGAGTGATGACGGCGGTCTCTACGAGCAGTACTTC
TRBV7-8	TRBJ2-3	few	TRBD2	CASSLPSGRADTQYF	TGTGCCAGCAGCCTCCCGAGCGGGAGGGCAGATACGCAGTATTTT
TRBV11-2	TRBJ2-1	many	TRBD2	CASSLARAGGQYNEQFF	TGTGCCAGCAGCTTAGCTCGAGCGGGAGGACAATACAATGAGCAGTTCTTC
TRBV20-1	TRBJ2-5	few	.	CSARDFIRETQYF	TGCAGTGCTAGAGATTTTATCAGAGAGACCCAGTACTTC
TRBV7-9	TRBJ2-7	.	TRBD1	CASSSHGQAYEQYF	TGTGCCAGCAGCTCTCATGGACAGGCCTACGAGCAGTACTTC